A single sample gave rise to the 31 T cell receptor beta chains below, sequenced in a study of T cell changes during pregnancy in multiple sclerosis. Assay: immunoSEQ multiplex PCR; the TCRdb copy retains only in-frame clones and omits some. The table has approximately 40,000 clones, approximately 88% seen once. The source was peripheral blood, collected in the first trimester of pregnancy. Receptors were obtained from a female donor in good health, enrolled as a control in a pregnancy study.

The CDR3 DNA is TGTGCCAGCAGTTATGGACTGCCGAACTACAATGAGCAGTTCTTC. It specifies CASSYGLPNYNEQFF. V gene TRBV6-5 combines with J gene TRBJ2-1; tentatively, D is TRBD2 (5 bases). Germline V gives CDR1 MNHEY, CDR2 SVGAGI. Trimming took off 3 bases at V and 3 bases at J, with 12 bases between the two ends. The CDR3 sequence is 15 residues long.

This clone was seen only a few times. This sequence joins TRBV7-3 and TRBJ2-2, with unresolved D. Per germline, CDR1 SGHTA and CDR2 FQGTGA. V lost 5 bases, J lost 1 base, and 5 bases lay in between. This CDR3 contains 13 residues. The CDR3 region is CASSPMNTGELFF. The CDR3 DNA sequence: TGTGCCAGCAGCCCCATGAACACCGGGGAGCTGTTTTTT.

This clone was picked up one time. The chain joins TRBV7-9 to TRBJ2-3; the D is unclear. The CDR3 runs 14 residues. V lost 5 bases to trimming and J lost 2 bases, with 11 bases between them. Germline values: CDR1 SEHNR, CDR2 FQNEAQ (reference sequence). The CDR3 is CASSTLSYTDTQYF. In nucleotides, the CDR3 is TGTGCCAGCAGCACTTTGAGTTACACAGATACGCAGTATTTT.

The V call is TRBV2, the J call TRBJ1-6, with TRBD1 as a possible D gene (5 bases). V dropped 6 bases and J dropped 8 bases, with 14 bases sitting between them. Germline CDR1 and CDR2: SNHLY and FYNNEI. The CDR3 length is 14 residues. CDR3 nucleotides: TGTGCCAGCAGGATAAGGACAACGGATTCACCCCTCCACTTT. It encodes CASRIRTTDSPLHF.

The chain joins TRBV11-3 to TRBJ2-3; 9 bases agree with TRBD2. Germline assignment: CDR1 SGHNT and CDR2 YENEEA. V was pared by 5 bases and J by 4 bases, with 7 bases of the junction left unmatched. The CDR3 length is 15 residues. The CDR3 DNA reads as TGTGCCAGCAGCCCAGGGGCGGGAGGGCCAGATACGCAGTATTTT. It yields the protein CASSPGAGGPDTQYF.

The count of this clone is one. The chain employs TRBV28 and TRBJ2-5, with D tentatively TRBD2 (5 bases). CDR3 length: 14 residues. Germline V CDR1 and CDR2: MDHEN, SYDVKM. Trimming left V 5 bases short and J 5 bases short, with 15 bases between. CDR3 DNA sequence: TGTGCCAGCAGTCCTGGACTCCTTTGGGAGACCCAGTACTTC. Amino acid sequence: CASSPGLLWETQYF.

J is TRBJ1-1 and V is TRBV27; the match to TRBD1 covers 7 bases. CDR3 length equals 12 residues. J was trimmed by 1 base and V by 8 bases; bases with no gene match: 1. Looked up from germline, CDR1 is MNHEY and CDR2 is SMNVEV (reference sequence). The CDR3 nucleotides read TGTGCCAGCTGGACAGGGAACACTGAAGCTTTCTTT. Encoded protein: CASWTGNTEAFF.

The genes are TRBV9 and TRBJ2-3, with 13 bases lining up with TRBD2. The CDR3 loop spans 16 amino acids. The V gene's germline CDR1 is SGDLS and CDR2 YYNGEE. The ends lost 3 bases at V and 2 bases at J; junction bases unmatched: 3. CDR3 region: CASSAGTSGNTDTQYF. The DNA of the CDR3 is TGTGCCAGCAGCGCTGGGACTAGCGGGAACACAGATACGCAGTATTTT.

This clone was seen a single time. The chain has TRBV29-1 and TRBJ2-3; D unresolved. Germline CDR1 SQVTM, CDR2 ANQGSEA. This CDR3 contains 12 residues. Deletions cut 6 bases from V and 1 base from J, with 8 bases between. This CDR3 is CSVSTGTDTQYF. The CDR3 DNA is TGCAGCGTATCAACAGGCACAGATACGCAGTATTTT.

The rearrangement joins TRBV9 to TRBJ1-3, with unresolved D. This CDR3 has 15 residues. Germline V gene data show CDR1 as SGDLS and CDR2 as YYNGEE. Trimming pared 4 bases from V and 3 bases from J, leaving 14 bases between. CDR3 loop: CASSTPGFFGNTIYF. In nucleotides, the CDR3 is TGTGCCAGCAGCACCCCGGGATTTTTTGGAAACACCATATATTTT.

V and J are TRBV11-2 and TRBJ2-3; D might be TRBD1 (6 bases). CDR3 size: 14 residues. Per the germline V gene, CDR1 is SGHAT and CDR2 is FQNNGV. Trimming took 3 bases from V and 3 from J, leaving 10 bases between them. The CDR3, as DNA: TGTGCCAGCAGCTTGGGAACAGGGACAGATACGCAGTATTTT. It specifies CASSLGTGTDTQYF.

The chain employs TRBV28 and TRBJ2-1, with 12 bases aligning to TRBD2. With 6 bases clipped from V and 9 bases from J, the junction kept 12 bases outside the gene matches. CDR3 size: 16 residues. Germline values: CDR1 MDHEN, CDR2 SYDVKM. The CDR3 region has the DNA TGTGCCAGCAGGCCTAGCGGGAGGGAGAACGGGATTGAGCAGTTCTTC. This sequence encodes CASRPSGRENGIEQFF.

The V gene is TRBV2, the J gene TRBJ1-1, with 10 bases identical to TRBD1. Trimming removed 10 bases from V and 0 bases from J; junction bases left unmatched: 5. The CDR3 spans 14 residues. Germline CDR1 SNHLY, CDR2 FYNNEI. CDR3 region: CAIRQGAVNTEAFF. The CDR3 bases are TGTGCCATACGACAGGGGGCGGTGAACACTGAAGCTTTCTTT.

This clone was seen more than once but under ten times. The gene calls are TRBV6-1 and TRBJ2-3; TRBD2 agrees at 11 bases. V lost 3 bases, J lost 4 bases, and 3 bases stayed unmatched. The CDR3 covers 15 residues. The germline V gene encodes CDR1 MNHNS and CDR2 SASEGT. The CDR3 nucleotides are TGTGCCAGCAGTGAGGCTAGCGGGGGGCCAGATACGCAGTATTTT. Protein: CASSEASGGPDTQYF.

The chain employs TRBV5-1 and TRBJ2-3, with 7 bases fitting TRBD2. CDR1 is SGHRS and CDR2 is YFSETQ in the germline V gene. The J segment lost 1 base and the V segment lost 4 bases, leaving 9 bases of the junction unmatched. The CDR3 totals 16 residues. CDR3 DNA sequence: TGCGCCAGCAGCCCGGTTCGAGGGAGGGGCACAGATACGCAGTATTTT. Its protein product is CASSPVRGRGTDTQYF.

The chain combines TRBV19 with TRBJ2-2; D ambiguous. V lost 2 bases to trimming and J lost 7 bases, with 2 bases between them. The germline gives CDR1 LNHDA, CDR2 SQIVND (reference sequence). The CDR3 contains 11 residues. The CDR3 loop reads CASSIYGELFF. In DNA, the CDR3 is TGTGCCAGTAGTATATACGGGGAGCTGTTTTTT.

This clone was observed a handful of times. V usage is TRBV7-2 and J usage is TRBJ2-5; tentative D call: TRBD2 (6 bases). The V and J ends lost 5 bases and 5 bases respectively, with 12 bases between them. CDR3 length: 13 residues. CDR1 is SGHTA and CDR2 is FQGNSA in the germline V gene. CDR3 in amino acids: CASSPSGGETQYF. The CDR3 DNA sequence: TGTGCCAGCAGCCCAAGTGGGGGGGAGACCCAGTACTTC.

V gene TRBV28 combines with J gene TRBJ1-1, with TRBD1 matching over 7 bases. The V gene's germline CDR1 is MDHEN and CDR2 SYDVKM. This CDR3 comprises 17 residues. With V trimmed by 4 bases and J by 0 bases, 11 bases remained unmatched. The DNA for the CDR3 is TGTGCCAGCAGTTCGACCCTGACAGGGACAGTGAACACTGAAGCTTTCTTT. This encodes CASSSTLTGTVNTEAFF.

The chain uses TRBV5-6 and TRBJ1-5; D perhaps matches TRBD1 (5 bases). The CDR3 runs 13 residues. V gave up 0 bases and J gave up 4 bases, with 5 bases separating them. Germline V gene sequence: CDR1 SGHDT, CDR2 YYEEEE. CDR3 amino acids: CASSLGQNQPQHF. DNA of the CDR3: TGTGCCAGCAGCTTGGGACAGAATCAGCCCCAGCATTTT.

The rearrangement links TRBV21-1 to TRBJ1-2; the table's D call of TRBD1 was not tested on the DNA. TRBV21-1 corresponds to a pseudogene. CDR3 length: 16 residues. CDR3 sequence reads: CASSKGGQGAWRGYTF. CDR3 DNA: TGTGCCAGCAGCAAAGGGGGACAGGGGGCTTGGCGAGGCTACACCTTC.

The chain uses TRBV28 and TRBJ2-1; maybe TRBD2 (5 bases). Trimming left V 6 bases short and J 3 bases short, with 12 bases between. The CDR3 covers 14 residues. Germline-derived CDR1 and CDR2 are MDHEN and SYDVKM. The CDR3 DNA follows: TGTGCCAGCAGCCTCCCGGGGAACTACAATGAGCAGTTCTTC. This gives the protein CASSLPGNYNEQFF.

The chain is built from TRBV5-5 and TRBJ2-7; possibly TRBD1 for D (6 bases). CDR1 SGHKS and CDR2 YYEKEE come from the germline V gene (reference sequence). CDR3 length: 13 amino acids. V was trimmed by 5 bases and J by 3 bases, leaving 12 bases between them. CDR3 sequence (DNA): TGTGCCAGCAGGCAGGGGTTAGGCTACGAGCAGTACTTC. Translation gives CASRQGLGYEQYF.

This clone was picked up one time. The chain has TRBV5-1 and TRBJ2-5, with D perhaps matching TRBD1 (5 bases). CDR1 and CDR2 from the germline V gene are SGHRS and YFSETQ. CDR3 length equals 17 residues. Trimming pared 0 bases from V and 0 bases from J, leaving 15 bases between. In nucleotides, the CDR3 is TGCGCCAGCAGCTTGGGCCGCCGCGACAGAGACCAAGAGACCCAGTACTTC. It translates to CASSLGRRDRDQETQYF. The entire variable domain, with the rest obtained from reference TRBV5-1 and TRBJ2-5, is as follows: KAGVTQTPRYLIKTRGQQVTLSCSPISGHRSVSWYQQTPGQGLQFLFEYFSETQRNKGNFPGRFSGRQFSNSRSEMNVSTLELGDSALYLCASSLGRRDRDQETQYFGPGTRLLVL.

The chain recombines TRBV4-3 with TRBJ2-2; D is ambiguous. Trimming cost V 0 bases and J 7 bases, with 6 bases left between them. Per the germline V gene, CDR1 is LGHNA and CDR2 is YSLEER. The length of the CDR3 is 13 residues. In DNA form, the CDR3 reads TGCGCCAGCAGCCAAGACGGTGACGGGGAGCTGTTTTTT. Its translation: CASSQDGDGELFF.

This chain uses TRBV2 with TRBJ2-2; possibly TRBD1 for D (5 bases). The germline V gene encodes CDR1 SNHLY and CDR2 FYNNEI. The CDR3 totals 14 residues. Trimming cost V 5 bases and J 4 bases, with 11 bases left between them. CDR3 nucleotides: TGTGCCAGCAGTCGCCCTAGGGGCACCGGGGAGCTGTTTTTT. Translation: CASSRPRGTGELFF.

This clone was picked up a small number of times. The chain recombines TRBV28 with TRBJ1-2, with TRBD1 identical over 9 bases. Germline trimming cut 3 bases from V and 7 bases from J; bases unmatched to any gene: 6. CDR3 length: 14 amino acids. Germline CDR1 is MDHEN and CDR2 is SYDVKM. The CDR3 DNA reads TGTGCCAGCAGTTTGACAGGGGGAGGGGGTGGCTACACCTTC. Amino acid sequence: CASSLTGGGGGYTF.

V is TRBV11-2 and J is TRBJ2-7; D unresolved. V was trimmed by 4 bases and J by 0 bases, leaving 4 bases between them. The germline V gene has CDR1 SGHAT and CDR2 FQNNGV. CDR3 length: 12 amino acids. For the CDR3, the DNA is TGTGCCAGCAGCTGGAGCTCCTACGAGCAGTACTTC. Encoded protein: CASSWSSYEQYF.

This chain links TRBV9 with TRBJ1-3, with 7 bases aligning to TRBD1. The CDR3 has 16 residues. Trimming took 0 bases from V and 0 from J; bases not matched to a gene: 3. Germline V CDR1 and CDR2: SGDLS, YYNGEE. CDR3 bases: TGTGCCAGCAGCGTAGAAGGGGGCCACTCTGGAAACACCATATATTTT. Translated, it gives CASSVEGGHSGNTIYF.

This clone occurred a few times. The chain joins TRBV19 to TRBJ2-1, with a possible D match to TRBD2 (6 bases). This CDR3 comprises 13 residues. The germline gives CDR1 LNHDA, CDR2 SQIVND (reference sequence). Trimming left V 3 bases short and J 9 bases short, with 12 bases between. CDR3 DNA: TGTGCCAGTAGTATTGGGGGAGGTATTGAGCAGTTCTTC. Amino acid sequence: CASSIGGGIEQFF.

The chain carries TRBV28 and TRBJ2-1; 13 bases agree with TRBD2. This CDR3 contains 16 residues. Germline V lookup: CDR1 MDHEN, CDR2 SYDVKM. V gave up 7 bases and J gave up 10 bases; unmatched junction bases: 13. CDR3 sequence: CASKSPTSGRAREQFF. The CDR3 nucleotides are TGTGCCAGCAAAAGCCCCACTAGCGGGAGGGCTAGAGAGCAGTTCTTC. Full variable domain (outside the CDR3, taken from reference TRBV28 and TRBJ2-1): DVKVTQSSRYLVKRTGEKVFLECVQDMDHENMFWYRQDPGLGLRLIYFSYDVKMKEKGDIPEGYSVSREKKERFSLILESASTNQTSMYLCASKSPTSGRAREQFFGPGTRLTVL.

This clone has more than one count but fewer than ten. V gene TRBV29-1 combines with J gene TRBJ2-4; D is possibly TRBD2 (7 bases). V was cut by 7 bases and J by 7 bases, with 14 bases left in between. CDR3 length: 12 amino acids. Per germline, CDR1 SQVTM and CDR2 ANQGSEA. The CDR3 coding sequence is TGCAGCGCCTTAGGGGGGGGTAACATTCAGTACTTC. Its translation is CSALGGGNIQYF.